The subject of this entry is one T cell receptor beta chain. V was trimmed by 0 bases and J by 12 bases, leaving 18 bases between them. The CDR3 runs to 16 residues. The germline gives CDR1 MNHEY, CDR2 SVGAGI. Produced via immunoSEQ multiplex PCR; TCRdb's table is partial and in-frame only. The sample records roughly 370,000 clones, about 93% being singletons. This sample was taken from a study of control samples from healthy donors and cancer patients. The rearrangement joins TRBV6-5 to TRBJ1-6; D is undetermined. This receptor was obtained from a middle-aged man with head and neck cancer. The sequenced sample consisted of PBMCs. This chain's CDR3 is CASSYSIGPTSVPLHF. In nucleotides, the CDR3 is TGTGCCAGCAGTTACTCGATCGGGCCGACATCGGTACCCCTCCACTTT.